These 23 T cell receptor beta chains were sequenced from one sample in a study of human T cells and chemical hapten exposure. In TCRdb, the RACE reads were re-called with MiXCR into one record per CDR3 protein. Here the sample spans a few hundred thousand distinct CDR3 sequences, more than 5% being singletons. The time point: patch test 2, 6 weeks after DPC sensitization. As for treatment: therapeutic diphenylcyclopropenone sensitization with weekly scalp DPC. The sequences come from whole blood, collected in connection with sensitization to the hapten diphenylcyclopropenone (DPC). These receptors all stem from a woman aged 18-30 years with alopecia areata. Some clones in this sample may be carry-over from other donors' samples.

The chain employs TRBV10-3 and TRBJ1-3; perhaps TRBD1 as D (5 bases). Germline V gene lookup returns CDR1 ENHRY and CDR2 SYGVKD. CDR3 length: 14 amino acids. Trimming shortened V by 6 bases and J by 3 bases, and 12 bases separated the two germline ends. The CDR3 sequence is CAIRAGRLGNTIYF. For the CDR3, the DNA is TGTGCCATCAGGGCGGGACGGCTTGGAAACACCATATATTTT.

The V gene is TRBV29-1, the J gene TRBJ2-3; D is unclear. The length of the CDR3 is 13 residues. Per germline, CDR1 SQVTM and CDR2 ANQGSEA. V was shortened by 5 bases and J by 2 bases, with 11 bases between the two germline ends. CDR3 in amino acids: CSVQIGITDTQYF. Here the CDR3 DNA reads TGCAGCGTTCAGATTGGGATCACAGATACGCAGTATTTT.

This clonotype was counted many times. V is TRBV5-4 and J is TRBJ1-2; weak D call: TRBD1 (6 bases). Germline CDR1 SGHNT, CDR2 YYREEE (reference sequence). Trimming shortened V by 4 bases and J by 2 bases, and 15 bases separated the two germline ends. CDR3 length: 15 residues. The CDR3 loop reads CASSRLTGNNYGYTF. As DNA, the CDR3 is TGTGCCAGCAGCCGTCTAACAGGGAACAACTATGGCTACACCTTC. Full variable domain (rest looked up from reference TRBV5-4 and TRBJ1-2): ETGVTQSPTHLIKTRGQQVTLRCSSQSGHNTVSWYQQALGQGPQFIFQYYREEENGRGNFPPRFSGLQFPNYSSELNVNALELDDSALYLCASSRLTGNNYGYTFGSGTRLTVV.

The chain combines TRBV5-4 with TRBJ2-3; 11 nucleotides match TRBD2. The junction had 8 bases not matched to a gene; V was cut back by 2 bases and J by 3 bases. The CDR3 sequence is 17 residues long. Germline V gives CDR1 SGHNT, CDR2 YYREEE (reference sequence). The CDR3, as DNA: TGTGCCAGCAGCTTCATTAGCGGGGGGGCCTTTACAGATACGCAGTATTTT. This gives the protein CASSFISGGAFTDTQYF.

V is TRBV5-1 and J is TRBJ2-3; D is unclear. Trimming removed 2 bases from V and 3 bases from J, with 10 bases in between. Germline V CDR1 and CDR2: SGHRS, YFSETQ. The CDR3 length is 14 residues. CDR3 residues: CASSFLQWTDTQYF. The CDR3 region has the DNA TGCGCCAGCAGCTTTTTACAGTGGACAGATACGCAGTATTTT.

This chain connects TRBV2 to TRBJ1-1; D not certain. Germline CDR1 and CDR2: SNHLY and FYNNEI. The CDR3 loop spans 15 amino acids. V was clipped by 5 bases and J by 4 bases, with 17 bases between them. The CDR3 sequence: CASSLIFAGSTEAFF. The CDR3 region has the DNA TGTGCCAGCAGTTTAATTTTCGCGGGAAGCACTGAAGCTTTCTTT. The full variable domain, in which reference TRBV2 and TRBJ1-1 provide the parts outside the CDR3, is EPEVTQTPSHQVTQMGQEVILRCVPISNHLYFYWYRQILGQKVEFLVSFYNNEISEKSEIFDDQFSVERPDGSNFTLKIRSTKLEDSAMYFCASSLIFAGSTEAFFGQGTRLTVV.

The rearrangement joins TRBV4-2 to TRBJ2-7; 9 positions agree with TRBD1. Germline CDR1 is LGHNA and CDR2 is YNFKEQ. This CDR3 is 14 amino acids long. J lost 4 bases, V lost 4 bases, and 5 bases had no gene match. The chain's CDR3 is CASSLGQGLYEQYF. The CDR3 DNA reads TGTGCCAGCAGCCTGGGACAGGGACTTTACGAGCAGTACTTC.

This clonotype was detected a few times. The rearrangement uses TRBV3-1 and TRBJ1-5; 8 bases match TRBD1. CDR1 LGHDT and CDR2 YNNKEL come from the germline V gene (reference sequence). There are 17 residues in the CDR3. V gave up 8 bases and J gave up 3 bases; unmatched junction bases: 15. The CDR3 sequence: CASDHRQGNSVNQPQHF. CDR3 in DNA: TGTGCCAGCGATCATCGACAGGGGAATTCTGTCAATCAGCCCCAGCATTTT.

This clonotype was picked up many times. V gene TRBV28 combines with J gene TRBJ1-6, with a tentative D call TRBD1 (5 bases). CDR3 length: 14 amino acids. V was shortened by 0 bases and J by 8 bases, with 8 bases between the two germline ends. CDR1 and CDR2 from the germline V gene are MDHEN and SYDVKM. As DNA, the CDR3 is TGTGCCAGCAGTTTATGGGCCAGGGATTCACCCCTCCACTTT. This gives the protein CASSLWARDSPLHF.

V is TRBV11-1 and J is TRBJ2-1; D unresolved. This CDR3 spans 14 amino acids. CDR1 and CDR2 from the germline V gene are SGHAT and FQDESV (reference sequence). Trimming stripped 4 bases from V and 1 base from J, with 8 bases between. As DNA, the CDR3 is TGTGCCAGCAGCTCCCTTAGGTCCTACAATGAGCAGTTCTTC. Its protein is CASSSLRSYNEQFF.

The J gene is TRBJ1-4, the V gene TRBV4-1, with 8 bases fitting TRBD1. The CDR3 is 15 residues long. Germline lookup yields CDR1 MGHRA and CDR2 YSYEKL. The V gene end was trimmed by 4 bases and the J gene end by 7 bases; junction bases not matched to a gene: 8. In nucleotides, the CDR3 is TGCGCCAGCAGCCCCAACACAGGGGGTGGTGAAAAACTGTTTTTT. Translation: CASSPNTGGGEKLFF.

This clonotype was counted ten times or more. The chain joins TRBV5-1 to TRBJ2-3; 10 positions match TRBD2. The CDR3 consists of 16 residues. CDR1 is SGHRS and CDR2 is YFSETQ in the germline V gene. V shed 0 bases, J shed 4 bases, and the junction held 5 bases outside the gene matches. CDR3 in amino acids: CASSLAPAGGSDTQYF. In DNA, the CDR3 is TGCGCCAGCAGCTTGGCTCCAGCGGGGGGGTCAGATACGCAGTATTTT.

The chain uses TRBV4-3 and TRBJ1-5; tentatively, D is TRBD1 (6 bases). Germline CDR1 is LGHNA and CDR2 is YSLEER. The CDR3 is made up of 15 amino acids. Trimming took off 0 bases at V and 3 bases at J, with 9 bases between the two ends. DNA for the CDR3: TGCGCCAGCAGCCAAGATCGGACAGTCAATCAGCCCCAGCATTTT. It specifies CASSQDRTVNQPQHF.

Here the CDR3 DNA reads TGTGCCAGCAGCTATCCGGGTTACCCCTACGAGCAGTACTTC. Translating it yields CASSYPGYPYEQYF. This chain links TRBV7-9 with TRBJ2-7, with D unresolved. This CDR3 is 14 amino acids long. Germline V gene lookup returns CDR1 SEHNR and CDR2 FQNEAQ (reference sequence). Deletions cut 4 bases from V and 2 bases from J, with 12 bases between.

The rearrangement joins TRBV9 to TRBJ2-1, with D maybe TRBD1 (6 bases). Trimming pared 0 bases from V and 5 bases from J, leaving 15 bases between. CDR1 and CDR2 from the germline V gene are SGDLS and YYNGEE. This CDR3 contains 16 residues. Here the CDR3 reads CASSVARTAADNEQFF. The CDR3 region has the DNA TGTGCCAGCAGCGTAGCCCGGACAGCCGCGGACAATGAGCAGTTCTTC.

This chain joins TRBV28 and TRBJ1-3; possibly TRBD1 for D (5 bases). The V end was cut by 6 bases, the J end by 3 bases, with 12 bases between. The CDR3 covers 14 residues. The germline gives CDR1 MDHEN, CDR2 SYDVKM. The CDR3 nucleotides read TGTGCCAGCAGGTTGACAGATATTGGAAACACCATATATTTT. It codes for CASRLTDIGNTIYF. The entire variable domain, with the rest obtained from reference TRBV28 and TRBJ1-3, is as follows: DVKVTQSSRYLVKRTGEKVFLECVQDMDHENMFWYRQDPGLGLRLIYFSYDVKMKEKGDIPEGYSVSREKKERFSLILESASTNQTSMYLCASRLTDIGNTIYFGEGSWLTVV.

This clonotype was seen a handful of times. The chain employs TRBV4-3 and TRBJ2-7, with unresolved D. V lost 1 base and J lost 0, with 10 bases in between. Looked up from germline, CDR1 is LGHNA and CDR2 is YSLEER. The CDR3 is 15 residues long. CDR3 in amino acids: CASSQVHDLSYEQYF. CDR3 in DNA: TGCGCCAGCAGCCAAGTTCACGACCTCTCCTACGAGCAGTACTTC.

The chain couples TRBV27 to TRBJ1-6; TRBD1 is a possible D gene (6 bases). Trimming removed 4 bases from V and 0 bases from J, with 16 bases in between. Germline-derived CDR1 and CDR2 are MNHEY and SMNVEV (reference sequence). This CDR3 spans 18 amino acids. CDR3 sequence reads: CASSSGGDTRSYNSPLHF. CDR3 DNA: TGTGCCAGCAGTTCTGGGGGGGACACCCGCTCCTATAATTCACCCCTCCACTTT.

This clonotype came up once. Given the absence of the conserved phenylalanine or tryptophan at the CDR3 end, a read error is likely. The V call is TRBV27, the J call TRBJ1-1; D is ambiguous. The CDR3 consists of 14 residues. CDR1 is MNHEY, CDR2 SMNVEV, per germline (reference sequence). V was shortened by 6 bases and J by 2 bases, with 13 bases between the two germline ends. The CDR3 DNA sequence: TGTGCCAGCAGCCCAGTACGGGGTAACACTGAAGCTTTCATT. As protein: CASSPVRGNTEAFI.

There are many counts of this clonotype. The V call is TRBV29-1, the J call TRBJ1-1; unclear D gene. V lost 3 bases to trimming and J lost 8 bases, with 10 bases between them. In germline, CDR1 is SQVTM, CDR2 ANQGSEA. CDR3 length equals 11 residues. CDR3 loop: CSVDGLLEAFF. For the CDR3, the DNA is TGCAGCGTTGATGGATTGTTAGAAGCTTTCTTT.

In its sample, this clonotype was seen many times. V and J are TRBV3-1 and TRBJ2-5; D gene unclear. This CDR3 has 15 amino acids. In germline, CDR1 is LGHDT, CDR2 YNNKEL (reference sequence). Trimming pared 0 bases from V and 6 bases from J, leaving 14 bases between. In nucleotides, the CDR3 is TGTGCCAGCAGCCAAGAAGCAGGCCTGCTACAGACCCAGTACTTC. This encodes CASSQEAGLLQTQYF.

This clonotype was counted between two and nine times. The V call is TRBV28, the J call TRBJ1-1; TRBD1 is a possible D gene (5 bases). In germline, CDR1 is MDHEN, CDR2 SYDVKM. CDR3 length: 16 amino acids. Trimming pared 1 base from V and 5 bases from J, leaving 17 bases between. The CDR3 reads CASSLFGAQRRTEAFF. The CDR3 DNA reads as TGTGCCAGCAGTTTATTCGGGGCTCAGAGGAGGACTGAAGCTTTCTTT.

In its sample, this clonotype was seen a few times. This rearrangement joins TRBV12-3 or TRBV12-4 to TRBJ1-2; perhaps TRBD1 as D (6 bases). Trimming pared 5 bases from V and 0 bases from J, leaving 13 bases between. The CDR3 sequence is 15 residues long. The CDR3 is CASSRGVGANYGYTF. The CDR3 DNA follows: TGTGCCAGCAGTAGGGGGGTCGGGGCTAACTATGGCTACACCTTC.